This T cell receptor beta chain was identified during a study of blood T cell repertoires in COVID-19. Overall study context: Samples representing acute and convalescent COVID-19 were sourced from the United States, Italy and Spain.

The count of this clone is one. Other nucleotide sequences in the sample specify the same CDR3. The data were produced by immunoSEQ multiplex PCR, yet TCRdb's version contains in-frame clones alone and is incomplete. The sample shows about 280,000 clones, around 89% of them seen only once. The clonotype comes from a man between 35 and 55 years old with acute or convalescent COVID-19. Input material: peripheral blood.

CDR3 nucleotide sequence: TGCGCCAGCAGCTTGGACAGTATGAACACTGAAGCTTTCTTT. It encodes CASSLDSMNTEAFF. This chain links TRBV5-1 with TRBJ1-1, with no clear D. V was shortened by 0 bases and J by 0 bases, with 6 bases between the two germline ends. CDR1 and CDR2 from the germline V gene are SGHRS and YFSETQ. The CDR3 runs 14 residues.